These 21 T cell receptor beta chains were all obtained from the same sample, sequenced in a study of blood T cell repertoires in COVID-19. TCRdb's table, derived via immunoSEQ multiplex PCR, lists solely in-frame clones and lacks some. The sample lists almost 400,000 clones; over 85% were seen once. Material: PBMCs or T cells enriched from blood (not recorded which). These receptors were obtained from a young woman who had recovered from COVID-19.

The CDR3 loop is CSARDSTMGGYTF. The CDR3, as DNA: TGCAGCGCCCGGGACAGTACCATGGGTGGCTACACCTTC. The chain employs TRBV29-1 and TRBJ1-2; 7 bases agree with TRBD1. Trimming at V came to 7 bases and at J to 7 bases, leaving 12 bases not matched to a gene. CDR1 SQVTM and CDR2 ANQGSEA come from the germline V gene. The CDR3 covers 13 residues.

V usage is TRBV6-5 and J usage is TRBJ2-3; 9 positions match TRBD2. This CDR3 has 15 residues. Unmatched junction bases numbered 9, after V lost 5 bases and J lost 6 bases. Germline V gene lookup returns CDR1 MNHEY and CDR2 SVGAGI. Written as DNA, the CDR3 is TGTGCCAGCAGTATGCTAGCGGGAAGAGCGGATACGCAGTATTTT. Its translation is CASSMLAGRADTQYF.

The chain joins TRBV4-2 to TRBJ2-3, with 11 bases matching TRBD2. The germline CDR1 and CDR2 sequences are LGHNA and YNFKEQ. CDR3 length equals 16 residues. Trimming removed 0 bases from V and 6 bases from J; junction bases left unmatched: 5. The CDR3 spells CASSQELAGGRDTQYF. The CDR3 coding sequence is TGTGCCAGCAGCCAAGAGCTAGCGGGAGGTCGGGATACGCAGTATTTT.

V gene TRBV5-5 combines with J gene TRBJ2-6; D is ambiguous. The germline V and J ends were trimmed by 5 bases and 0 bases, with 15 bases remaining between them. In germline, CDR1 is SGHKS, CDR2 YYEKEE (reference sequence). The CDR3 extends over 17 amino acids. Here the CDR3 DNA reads TGTGCCAGCAGGTCGGTGAGTCTCAACTCTGGGGCCAACGTCCTGACTTTC. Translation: CASRSVSLNSGANVLTF.

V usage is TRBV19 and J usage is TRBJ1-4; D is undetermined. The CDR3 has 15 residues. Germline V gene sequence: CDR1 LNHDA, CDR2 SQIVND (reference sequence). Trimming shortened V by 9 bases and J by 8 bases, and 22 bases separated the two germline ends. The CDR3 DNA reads TGTGCCAGCAGTGGTGCGAAAGCTCGAGGCGAAAAACTGTTTTTT. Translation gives CASSGAKARGEKLFF.

The CDR3 region has the DNA TGTGCCAGCAGTGAATCTGGGGGAGGTAATGAAAAACTGTTTTTT. This codes for CASSESGGGNEKLFF. The gene calls are TRBV2 and TRBJ1-4; the D gene is possibly TRBD1 (5 bases). The germline V gene has CDR1 SNHLY and CDR2 FYNNEI. V was pared by 2 bases and J by 4 bases, with 11 bases between. The CDR3 spans 15 residues.

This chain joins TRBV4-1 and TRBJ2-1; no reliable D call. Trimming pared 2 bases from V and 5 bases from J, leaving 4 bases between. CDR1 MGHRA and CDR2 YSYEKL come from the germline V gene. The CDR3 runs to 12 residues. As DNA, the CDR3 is TGCGCCAGCAGCCAACCGGACAATGAGCAGTTCTTC. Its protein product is CASSQPDNEQFF.

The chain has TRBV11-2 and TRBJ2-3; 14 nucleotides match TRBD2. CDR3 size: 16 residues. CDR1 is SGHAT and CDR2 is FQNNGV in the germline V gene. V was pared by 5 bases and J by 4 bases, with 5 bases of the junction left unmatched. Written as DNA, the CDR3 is TGTGCCAGCAGCCGACTAGCGGGGGGGCGGTCAGATACGCAGTATTTT. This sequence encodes CASSRLAGGRSDTQYF.

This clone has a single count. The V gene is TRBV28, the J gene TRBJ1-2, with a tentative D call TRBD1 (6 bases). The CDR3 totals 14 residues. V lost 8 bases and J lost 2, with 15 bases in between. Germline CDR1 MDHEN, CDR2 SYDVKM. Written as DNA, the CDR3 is TGTGCCAGCGAAGATACAGGGTTCAACTATGGCTACACCTTC. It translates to CASEDTGFNYGYTF.

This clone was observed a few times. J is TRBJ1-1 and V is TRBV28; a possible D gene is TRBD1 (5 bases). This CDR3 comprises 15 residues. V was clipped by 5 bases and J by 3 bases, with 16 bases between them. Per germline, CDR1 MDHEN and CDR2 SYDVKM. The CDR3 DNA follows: TGTGCCAGCAGTCCGACCCAGGGTAGGTACACTGAAGCTTTCTTT. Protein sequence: CASSPTQGRYTEAFF.

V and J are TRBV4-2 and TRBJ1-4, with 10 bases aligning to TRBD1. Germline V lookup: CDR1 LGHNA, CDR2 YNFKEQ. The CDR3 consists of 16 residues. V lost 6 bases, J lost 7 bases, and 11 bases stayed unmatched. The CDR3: CASSPSGTGASEKLFF. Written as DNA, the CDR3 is TGTGCCAGCAGTCCATCGGGGACAGGGGCGAGTGAAAAACTGTTTTTT.

The CDR3 bases are TGTGCCAGCAGTGACTCGACAGGACACTTTAATAATTCACCCCTCCACTTT. Protein product: CASSDSTGHFNNSPLHF. This chain uses TRBV6-4 with TRBJ1-6; possibly TRBD1 for D (6 bases). The CDR3 sequence is 17 residues long. Germline V gene data show CDR1 as MRHNA and CDR2 as SNTAGT. Trimming left V 0 bases short and J 5 bases short, with 14 bases between.

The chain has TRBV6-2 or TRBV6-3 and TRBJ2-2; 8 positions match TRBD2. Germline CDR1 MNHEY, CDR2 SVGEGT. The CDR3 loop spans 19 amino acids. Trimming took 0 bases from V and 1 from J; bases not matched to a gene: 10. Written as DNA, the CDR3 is TGTGCCAGCAGTTACTCCCCGGGAGACGGGGGGGTGAACACCGGGGAGCTGTTTTTT. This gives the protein CASSYSPGDGGVNTGELFF.

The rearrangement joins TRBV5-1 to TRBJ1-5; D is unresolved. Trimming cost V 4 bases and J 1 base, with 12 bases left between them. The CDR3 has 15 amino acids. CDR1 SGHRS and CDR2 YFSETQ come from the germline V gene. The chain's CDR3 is CASSPSGSSNQPQHF. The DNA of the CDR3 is TGCGCCAGCAGCCCCTCGGGTTCGAGCAATCAGCCCCAGCATTTT.

DNA of the CDR3: TGTGCCAGCAGCATTCGAGAGGGTGGCGGCTACACCTTC. It codes for CASSIREGGGYTF. V gene TRBV9 combines with J gene TRBJ1-2; unclear D gene. Germline CDR1 and CDR2: SGDLS and YYNGEE. Trimming left V 4 bases short and J 8 bases short, with 15 bases between. The CDR3 length is 13 residues. The complete variable domain, with remaining parts taken from reference TRBV9 and TRBJ1-2, reads DSGVTQTPKHLITATGQRVTLRCSPRSGDLSVYWYQQSLDQGLQFLIQYYNGEERAKGNILERFSAQQFPDLHSELNLSSLELGDSALYFCASSIREGGGYTFGSGTRLTVV.

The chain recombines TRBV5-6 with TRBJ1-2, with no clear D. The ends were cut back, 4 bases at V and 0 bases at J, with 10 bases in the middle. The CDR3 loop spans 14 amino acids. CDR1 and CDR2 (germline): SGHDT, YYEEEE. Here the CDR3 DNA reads TGTGCCAGCAGCCGTGAGAGGGCTAACTATGGCTACACCTTC. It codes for CASSRERANYGYTF.

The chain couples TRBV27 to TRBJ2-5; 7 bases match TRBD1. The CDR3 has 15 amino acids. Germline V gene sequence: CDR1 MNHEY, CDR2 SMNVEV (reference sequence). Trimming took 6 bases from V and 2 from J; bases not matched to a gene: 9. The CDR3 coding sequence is TGTGCCAGCAGCCTAAGGGACAGTACTCAAGAGACCCAGTACTTC. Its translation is CASSLRDSTQETQYF.

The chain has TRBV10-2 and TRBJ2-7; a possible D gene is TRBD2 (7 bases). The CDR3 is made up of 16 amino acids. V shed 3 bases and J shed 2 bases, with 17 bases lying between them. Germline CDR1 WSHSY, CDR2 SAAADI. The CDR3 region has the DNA TGCGCCAGCAGTGAAGGGTGGGAGGGGGAGGCCTACGAGCAGTACTTC. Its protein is CASSEGWEGEAYEQYF.

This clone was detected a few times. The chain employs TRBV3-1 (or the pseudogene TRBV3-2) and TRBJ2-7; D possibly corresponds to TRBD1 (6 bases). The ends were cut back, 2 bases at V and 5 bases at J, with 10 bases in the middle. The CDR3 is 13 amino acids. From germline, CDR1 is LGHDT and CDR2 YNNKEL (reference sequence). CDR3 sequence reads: CASSQNRAHEQYF. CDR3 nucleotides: TGTGCCAGCAGCCAAAACAGGGCCCACGAGCAGTACTTC.

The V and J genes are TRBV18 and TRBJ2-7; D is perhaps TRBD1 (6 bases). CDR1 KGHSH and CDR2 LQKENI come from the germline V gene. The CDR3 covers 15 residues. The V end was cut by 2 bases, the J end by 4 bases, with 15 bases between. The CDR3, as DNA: TGTGCCAGCTCACCAAACAGGGTGCTTCAGTACGAGCAGTACTTC. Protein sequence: CASSPNRVLQYEQYF.

The DNA of the CDR3 is TGCGCCAGCAGCCGAGATCCGGGACAGGGGGCCGGTGGCTACACCTTC. Translation: CASSRDPGQGAGGYTF. The rearrangement uses TRBV5-1 and TRBJ1-2; 12 bases match TRBD1. Per the germline V gene, CDR1 is SGHRS and CDR2 is YFSETQ. The V gene end was trimmed by 4 bases and the J gene end by 7 bases; junction bases not matched to a gene: 11. The CDR3 runs 16 residues.